This TCR beta chain appears in the sequencing data of a study of Ad26.COV2.S vaccination and SARS-CoV-2 variants. Study in general: Donor participated within the Ad26.COV2.S arm of the COV1001 trial. Once or twice, 56 days apart, Ad26.COV2.S was delivered intramuscularly. Study conclusions and caveats: Responses of spike-specific T cells (both CD8+ and CD4+) reportedly showed substantial breadth after vaccination.

Some clones are missing from TCRdb's copy, which holds only in-frame ones; the method was immunoSEQ multiplex PCR. This repertoire shows 200,000 to 300,000 clones, 70% to 90% found once; its top ten account for around 11%. Remarks on this clone: Its antigen remains unknown.

Stated treatment: some 20 received Ad26.COV2.S at low or high dose, single or two shots; about 5 received placebo; per-sample allocation not given. The investigators took samples on day 63 after the first vaccine or placebo injection. Wuhan-strain SARS-CoV-2 spike was expressed by the Ad26 vector that made up the vaccine. Sample: peripheral blood, taken in a trial of Ad26.COV2.S vaccine versus placebo. The clonotype was recovered from a person between 18 and 59 years old who received the Ad26.COV2.S COVID-19 vaccine or a placebo.

CDR3 sequence reads: CASSPTEDRGFDYGYTF. For the CDR3, the DNA is TGTGCCAGCTCACCAACTGAGGACAGGGGATTCGACTATGGCTACACCTTC. The chain carries TRBV18 and TRBJ1-2; TRBD1 aligns across 9 bases. The J segment lost 3 bases and the V segment lost 2 bases, leaving 10 bases of the junction unmatched. CDR3 length: 17 amino acids. Germline V gives CDR1 KGHSH, CDR2 LQKENI.